This T cell receptor (beta chain) comes out of a study of vaccination effects on CD4 cells after COVID-19 (dated by TCRdb to between 2021 and 2024). For the study in its entirety: Post-vaccine samples across the study were collected a median of 72 days after the second dose, with a range of 14 to 241. The Oncomine TCR Beta short-read assay on an Illumina iSeq 100 was used to sequence cultures from other donors in the study. The full study included around ten COVID-19 convalescent patients and several SARS-CoV-2-naive healthy vaccine recipients. SARS-CoV-2 spike-specific CD4+ TCR repertoires were compared before and after mRNA vaccination in COVID-19 convalescent patients and in infection-naive vaccine recipients. What the authors observed across the whole study: At late post-vaccination timepoints, both infection-induced and vaccine-induced clones showed marked clonal contraction, consistent with waning T cell responses. In healthy vaccine recipients, vaccine-induced clones were almost all SARS-CoV-2 mono-reactive, with only 1 of 255 cross-reactive with common cold coronaviruses. The study was limited by a small number of convalescent patients, and early post-infection timepoints were lacking.

With regard to this clone: Its antigen remains unidentified. No per-base quality is available; no much larger clone lies one base away.

Cut back by 4 bases and 0 bases, the V and J ends lie 11 bases apart. CDR1 and CDR2 (KGHDR, SFDVKD) derive from the germline V gene. Taken from cysteine to phenylalanine, the CDR3 has 16 residues. Only CDR3 DNA is held: 48 bases, read in frame from base 1. Libraries were built with the immunoSEQ multiplex PCR assay. DNA from the cultured and isolated CD4+ T cells underwent TCR beta CDR3 sequencing. Under the source paper's analysis protocol: Non-productive TCR sequences were removed, reads were trimmed to the CDR3 region, and CDR3s of at least 7 amino acids were retained. The MANAFEST web app was used to pick out antigen-specific clonotypes by comparing their expansion in peptide wells with that in reference cultures. Positive clones required FDR<0.05 expansion versus reference and all other wells, odds ratio above 5, and frequency above 0.1% in two replicate wells. Clonotypes significantly expanded in SARS-CoV-2 spike wells and in at least one common cold coronavirus spike condition were defined as cross-reactive. Using the stringdist R package, CDR3 similarity was measured by Levenshtein distance, and unrooted trees were constructed with ape in R 3.6.1. As stored in TCRdb, this immuneACCESS dataset retains in-frame rearrangements with V and J assigned. A fraction of the clones does not appear; measured against another copy, unresolved V genes explain less than half of the discrepancy, and the remainder lacks a known reason. The DNA was the basis for D and trimming; V, J and clone size are from that table. For this sample the table gives tens of thousands of clones, of which almost 85% were detected only once. About 1.6% of the sample rests with the top ten.

In the ViraFEST assay, PBMC were stimulated with viral peptide pools, and TCR sequencing was then used to find antigen-specific CD4+ T cell clonotypes based on their expansion. After roughly 11 days of culture, CD4+ T cells were isolated with the EasySep CD4+ T cell isolation kit. Participants received two doses of either the BNT162b2 or the mRNA-1273 mRNA SARS-CoV-2 vaccine. Healthy vaccine recipients had no prior SARS-CoV-2 infection, confirmed by negative nucleocapsid antibodies before and after vaccination. Each well held under 2.5 million PBMC cultured in IMDM containing about 5.5% human AB serum, roughly 9.9 IU/ml IL-2 and gentamicin, along with 8 to 10 ug/ml peptides. On days 3 and 7, half of the culture medium was replaced with fresh IL-2-containing medium. Unless noted otherwise, every peptide stimulation condition was grown in triplicate wells. Using Ficoll-Paque Plus gradient centrifugation, PBMC were separated from whole blood and then either used fresh or cryopreserved at -140C. The overlapping peptide pools covered the spike proteins of SARS-CoV-2 as well as those of the common cold coronaviruses HCoV-NL63, HCoV-OC43 and HCoV-229E. The QIAamp micro DNA kit was used to extract genomic DNA from the cultured CD4+ T cells.

The TCR was taken from a human donor who received a COVID-19 vaccine. Some clones in this sample may be carry-over from other donors' samples. The sequence links TRBV24-1 to TRBJ2-2; the D segment cannot be called with confidence. Source: CD4+ T cells from PBMCs cultured with HCoV-NL63 spike peptides, taken after COVID-19 vaccination. The cell subset or site label corresponds to: HCoV-NL63 spike overlapping peptide pool stimulation. The DNA is as follows: TGTGCCACCAGTGACCCTCTTTCAGCGAACACCGGGGAGCTGTTTTTT. Translated, this gives CATSDPLSANTGELFF.